This T cell receptor (beta chain) comes out of a study of siplizumab effects on memory and regulatory T cells. TCRdb keeps only in-frame clones here, not all; method: immunoSEQ multiplex PCR. The repertoire holds around 110,000 clones, with roughly 94% as singletons. Comments on this clone: What it recognizes is unknown.

Study-wide results and limits: Among sequences traceable to unstimulated CD4+ memory cells, alloreactive ones were significantly reduced by siplizumab.

The receptor was derived from a human donor in good health. Sequenced material: non-Treg CD4+ T cells sorted from blood.

The CDR3 here is CASSIGVPDYGYTF. Written as DNA, the CDR3 is TGTGCCAGTAGTATAGGCGTCCCGGACTATGGCTACACCTTC. The V call is TRBV19, the J call TRBJ1-2; no clear D. Germline V CDR1 and CDR2: LNHDA, SQIVND (reference sequence). The CDR3 has 14 residues. Trimming took off 1 base at V and 3 bases at J, with 9 bases between the two ends.